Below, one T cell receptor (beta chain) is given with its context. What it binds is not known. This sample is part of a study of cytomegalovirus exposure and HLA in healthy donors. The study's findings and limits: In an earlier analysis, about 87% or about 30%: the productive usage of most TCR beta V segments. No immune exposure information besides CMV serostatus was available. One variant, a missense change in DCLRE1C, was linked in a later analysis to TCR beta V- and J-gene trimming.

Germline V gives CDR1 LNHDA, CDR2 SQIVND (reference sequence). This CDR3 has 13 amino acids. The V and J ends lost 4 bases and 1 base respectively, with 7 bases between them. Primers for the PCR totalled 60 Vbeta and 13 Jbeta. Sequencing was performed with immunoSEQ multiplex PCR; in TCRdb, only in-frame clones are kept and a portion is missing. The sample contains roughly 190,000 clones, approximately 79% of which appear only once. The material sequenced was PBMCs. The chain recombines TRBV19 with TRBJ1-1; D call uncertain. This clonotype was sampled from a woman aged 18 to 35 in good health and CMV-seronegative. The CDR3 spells CASSTQRNTEAFF. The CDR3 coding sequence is TGTGCCAGTAGTACACAGAGGAACACTGAAGCTTTCTTT. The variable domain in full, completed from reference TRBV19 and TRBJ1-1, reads DGGITQSPKYLFRKEGQNVTLSCEQNLNHDAMYWYRQDPGQGLRLIYYSQIVNDFQKGDIAEGYSVSREKKESFPLTVTSAQKNPTAFYLCASSTQRNTEAFFGQGTRLTVV.